This section outlines one T cell receptor delta chain sequence together with its context. The antigen remains undetermined. Alphabeta T cells were depleted, then CD3+ Vdelta1+ Vdelta2- thymocytes were FACS-sorted. This CDR3 has 21 residues. V was pared by 0 bases and J by 2 bases, with 19 bases of the junction left unmatched. CDR1 is TSWWSYY, CDR2 QGS, per germline. The source of the sample is a study of Vδ1+ human thymocytes. Notes on the study in general: Thymic TRG and TRD repertoires appeared highly polyclonal.

RNA was extracted from the cells and then reverse transcribed. The CDR3 regions were amplified by multiplex PCR from V-gene primers to a constant-region primer. TCRdb applied CATT to the multiplex PCR reads for clone calling. Of 80,000 or so delta-chain clones in the sample, 30% to 45% were seen once. This sequence originates from a boy in the first two years of life who had congenital heart surgery. Sequencing was performed on Vdelta1+ gamma-delta thymocytes from the thymus. Subset meaning: FACS-sorted CD3+ TCRalphabeta- TCRVdelta1+ TCRVdelta2- thymocytes. This rearrangement joins TRDV1 to TRDJ1, with TRDD3 identical over 9 bases. CDR3 nucleotide sequence: TGTGCTCTTGGGGAACTAAAAGGGGGGGGGATACCACTTTGGAGGACCGATAAACTCATCTTT. Its translation is CALGELKGGGIPLWRTDKLIF.